What follows are 22 T cell receptor beta chains derived from one specimen sequenced in a study of T-cell reconstitution after alpha-beta-depleted transplantation in children. A library of TCRbeta sequences, prepared with unique molecular identifiers, was generated. TCRdb re-derived calls from the PCR reads in MiXCR, one entry per CDR3 protein. This repertoire shows about 600,000 distinct CDR3 sequences, roughly a tenth found once; its top ten account for 4%. This specimen consisted of PBMCs from the stem cell graft donor, obtained from the stem cell graft. The source of these receptors is a human donor who donated a stem cell graft to a child with acute myeloid leukemia.

The chain employs TRBV7-2 and TRBJ2-6; weak D call: TRBD1 (5 bases). The CDR3 extends over 15 amino acids. Germline values: CDR1 SGHTA, CDR2 FQGNSA. The ends were cut back, 6 bases at V and 4 bases at J, with 13 bases in the middle. CDR3 sequence reads: CASRPDSTGANVLTF. The CDR3 DNA is TGTGCCAGCAGACCCGACAGCACCGGGGCCAACGTCCTGACTTTC. Filled out from reference TRBV7-2 and TRBJ2-6, the complete variable domain reads GAGVSQSPSNKVTEKGKDVELRCDPISGHTALYWYRQSLGQGLEFLIYFQGNSAPDKSGLPSDRFSAERTGGSVSTLTIQRTQQEDSAVYLCASRPDSTGANVLTFGAGSRLTVL.

This clonotype has only a few counts. The V and J genes are TRBV20-1 and TRBJ2-7, with 9 bases fitting TRBD1. This CDR3 has 13 amino acids. CDR1 and CDR2 (germline): DFQATT, SNEGSKA (reference sequence). With V trimmed by 7 bases and J by 4 bases, 8 bases remained unmatched. The CDR3 is CSVVDRGKYEQYF. The DNA for the CDR3 is TGCAGTGTGGTAGACAGGGGGAAATACGAGCAGTACTTC.

This clonotype was counted between two and nine times. The chain recombines TRBV20-1 with TRBJ1-5, with a weak D call TRBD1 (6 bases). V was clipped by 2 bases and J by 5 bases, with 16 bases between them. There are 15 residues in the CDR3. Germline CDR1 DFQATT, CDR2 SNEGSKA (reference sequence). The CDR3: CSARTGTRMDQPQHF. The CDR3 DNA sequence: TGCAGTGCTAGAACTGGGACACGTATGGATCAGCCCCAGCATTTT.

This clonotype has at least ten counts. The rearrangement uses TRBV5-1 and TRBJ1-6; TRBD1 is a possible D gene (5 bases). The germline V gene encodes CDR1 SGHRS and CDR2 YFSETQ. The CDR3 sequence is 14 residues long. V dropped 0 bases and J dropped 10 bases, with 11 bases sitting between them. CDR3 sequence reads: CASSLGDRSSPLHF. As DNA, the CDR3 is TGCGCCAGCAGCTTGGGGGACCGGAGCTCACCCCTCCACTTT. The full variable domain, with the rest looked up from reference TRBV5-1 and TRBJ1-6, is KAGVTQTPRYLIKTRGQQVTLSCSPISGHRSVSWYQQTPGQGLQFLFEYFSETQRNKGNFPGRFSGRQFSNSRSEMNVSTLELGDSALYLCASSLGDRSSPLHFGNGTRLTVT.

The chain employs TRBV20-1 and TRBJ2-5; D is perhaps TRBD1 (5 bases). The V and J ends lost 4 bases and 5 bases respectively, with 14 bases between them. Germline lookup yields CDR1 DFQATT and CDR2 SNEGSKA (reference sequence). This CDR3 has 13 residues. CDR3 bases: TGCAGTGCTAAAGTCGACAGTTACGAGACCCAGTACTTC. Translation gives CSAKVDSYETQYF.

This clonotype has ten or more counts. V usage is TRBV27 and J usage is TRBJ2-7; D is ambiguous. This CDR3 is built from 13 residues. Germline V CDR1 and CDR2: MNHEY, SMNVEV (reference sequence). The V end was cut by 6 bases, the J end by 2 bases, with 11 bases between. Here the CDR3 reads CASSRGRTYEQYF. In DNA, the CDR3 is TGTGCCAGCAGCAGAGGCAGGACCTACGAGCAGTACTTC.

This clonotype has a handful of counts. The chain employs TRBV20-1 and TRBJ1-1; the D gene is possibly TRBD1 (5 bases). V was trimmed by 3 bases and J by 8 bases, leaving 13 bases between them. Per germline, CDR1 DFQATT and CDR2 SNEGSKA (reference sequence). The CDR3 runs 12 residues. The CDR3 nucleotides read TGCAGTGCTAGTATGATCGCAGGGGAAGCTTTCTTT. It codes for CSASMIAGEAFF.

This clonotype showed up many times. The rearrangement uses TRBV5-1 and TRBJ2-7; 9 bases fit TRBD1. The J segment lost 2 bases and the V segment lost 1 base, leaving 4 bases of the junction unmatched. Germline CDR1 reads SGHRS; CDR2 reads YFSETQ. There are 15 residues in the CDR3. The DNA for the CDR3 is TGCGCCAGCAGCTTGTGGGGACAGGGAACCTACGAGCAGTACTTC. It specifies CASSLWGQGTYEQYF.

The rearrangement joins TRBV11-2 to TRBJ2-2; D perhaps matches TRBD2 (6 bases). This CDR3 spans 15 amino acids. Germline V gene sequence: CDR1 SGHAT, CDR2 FQNNGV. The V end lost 5 bases, the J end lost 7 bases, and 17 bases lay between the germline ends. CDR3 nucleotides: TGTGCCAGCAGCCTGCTGACTAGTTTGGACGGGGAGCTGTTTTTT. Protein product: CASSLLTSLDGELFF.

The chain has TRBV11-1 and TRBJ2-2; 12 nucleotides align to TRBD2. Trimming took 5 bases from V and 6 from J; bases not matched to a gene: 4. This CDR3 is built from 15 residues. Germline V gene lookup returns CDR1 SGHAT and CDR2 FQDESV (reference sequence). CDR3 DNA sequence: TGTGCCAGCAGCCTCCTAGCGGGAGGGTCCGGGGAGCTGTTTTTT. This gives the protein CASSLLAGGSGELFF. Using reference TRBV11-1 and TRBJ2-2 for the parts outside the CDR3, the full variable domain is EAEVAQSPRYKITEKSQAVAFWCDPISGHATLYWYRQILGQGPELLVQFQDESVVDDSQLPKDRFSAERLKGVDSTLKIQPAELGDSAMYLCASSLLAGGSGELFFGEGSRLTVL.

At least ten counts were recorded for this clonotype. The genes are TRBV7-2 and TRBJ2-1; maybe TRBD1 (5 bases). The CDR3 loop spans 12 amino acids. The V and J ends lost 2 bases and 8 bases respectively, with 7 bases between them. Germline V gene sequence: CDR1 SGHTA, CDR2 FQGNSA. Here the CDR3 reads CASSLIRDEQFF. The DNA of the CDR3 is TGTGCCAGCAGCTTAATCAGGGATGAGCAGTTCTTC.

The chain carries TRBV20-1 and TRBJ1-1; 8 nucleotides match TRBD1. CDR3 length: 15 amino acids. Germline CDR1 is DFQATT and CDR2 is SNEGSKA (reference sequence). The V gene end was trimmed by 6 bases and the J gene end by 5 bases; junction bases not matched to a gene: 14. The CDR3 DNA follows: TGCAGTGCCCAGGCCCTCCTTGACAGGGGTACTGAAGCTTTCTTT. This gives the protein CSAQALLDRGTEAFF.

The rearrangement uses TRBV6-1 and TRBJ2-3, with unresolved D. The V end was cut by 2 bases, the J end by 4 bases, with 7 bases between. This CDR3 has 13 residues. CDR1 MNHNS and CDR2 SASEGT come from the germline V gene. Written as DNA, the CDR3 is TGTGCCAGCAGTGAAAGAATCGCAGATACGCAGTATTTT. Translated, it gives CASSERIADTQYF.

This rearrangement joins TRBV5-1 to TRBJ2-6; unclear D gene. Germline assignment: CDR1 SGHRS and CDR2 YFSETQ. There are 15 residues in the CDR3. The germline V and J ends were trimmed by 4 bases and 1 base, with 9 bases remaining between them. Written as DNA, the CDR3 is TGCGCCAGCAGCCAGCCTGATTCTGGGGCCAACGTCCTGACTTTC. Protein product: CASSQPDSGANVLTF.

This rearrangement joins TRBV20-1 to TRBJ2-1, with a tentative D call TRBD2 (5 bases). The CDR3 length is 15 residues. With 1 base removed from V and 6 bases from J, the gap between germline ends came to 16 bases. CDR1 and CDR2 from the germline V gene are DFQATT and SNEGSKA (reference sequence). CDR3 sequence reads: CSARVTGRAVNEQFF. The DNA for the CDR3 is TGCAGTGCTAGAGTAACGGGAAGGGCCGTCAATGAGCAGTTCTTC.

There are many counts of this clonotype. This chain uses TRBV11-2 with TRBJ2-1, with D uncertain. The V end lost 4 bases, the J end lost 3 bases, and 10 bases lay between the germline ends. The CDR3 is 14 residues long. Germline loops: CDR1 SGHAT, CDR2 FQNNGV. CDR3 bases: TGTGCCAGCAGCTCATTAACTGGCTACAATGAGCAGTTCTTC. Protein: CASSSLTGYNEQFF. Looking up the rest from reference TRBV11-2 and TRBJ2-1 gives the full variable domain: EAGVAQSPRYKIIEKRQSVAFWCNPISGHATLYWYQQILGQGPKLLIQFQNNGVVDDSQLPKDRFSAERLKGVDSTLKIQPAKLEDSAVYLCASSSLTGYNEQFFGPGTRLTVL.

This clonotype was seen a handful of times. The J gene is TRBJ2-7, the V gene TRBV29-1, with TRBD2 matching 8 bases. Unmatched junction bases numbered 11, after V lost 4 bases and J lost 6 bases. CDR1 is SQVTM and CDR2 is ANQGSEA in the germline V gene. The CDR3 is made up of 14 amino acids. The CDR3 DNA follows: TGCAGCGTTGCCGTGCGGGCGGGAGGATCCGAGCAGTACTTC. Its protein is CSVAVRAGGSEQYF.

The chain links TRBV29-1 to TRBJ2-7; 7 bases fit TRBD1. This CDR3 comprises 15 residues. The germline V gene encodes CDR1 SQVTM and CDR2 ANQGSEA. V was clipped by 5 bases and J by 3 bases; unmatched bases: 13. CDR3 nucleotides: TGCAGCGTTAAAAGCTACAGGGGTGAAAGCTACGAGCAGTACTTC. It codes for CSVKSYRGESYEQYF.

The rearrangement links TRBV29-1 to TRBJ1-2; D gene uncertain. Germline loops: CDR1 SQVTM, CDR2 ANQGSEA. V lost 1 base to trimming and J lost 8 bases, with 8 bases between them. The CDR3 is made up of 11 amino acids. CDR3 sequence reads: CSVEGGLGYTF. DNA for the CDR3: TGCAGCGTTGAAGGCGGACTGGGCTACACCTTC.

This clonotype has a handful of counts. The chain couples TRBV3-1 to TRBJ2-5; D could derive from TRBD1 or TRBD2 (5 bases each). Trimming left V 4 bases short and J 14 bases short, with 17 bases between. From germline, CDR1 is LGHDT and CDR2 YNNKEL (reference sequence). This CDR3 has 12 amino acids. Here the CDR3 reads CASSPETGGSYF. CDR3 DNA: TGTGCCAGCAGCCCGGAGACTGGGGGAAGTTACTTC.

This clonotype was found a few times. This CDR3 is CSVEERRGGYTF. In nucleotides, the CDR3 is TGCAGCGTTGAAGAAAGACGGGGTGGCTACACCTTC. The chain links TRBV29-1 to TRBJ1-2; D gene unclear. Trimming shortened V by 0 bases and J by 7 bases, and 9 bases separated the two germline ends. CDR1 and CDR2 (germline): SQVTM, ANQGSEA. CDR3 length: 12 residues.

The gene calls are TRBV25-1 and TRBJ2-3; D is ambiguous. Germline V CDR1 and CDR2: MGHDK, SYGVNS. V lost 5 bases, J lost 6 bases, and 12 bases lay in between. The CDR3 is made up of 13 amino acids. CDR3 DNA sequence: TGTGCCAGCAGTTTACATGCATTGGATACGCAGTATTTT. Protein: CASSLHALDTQYF.